Listed below are T cell receptor beta chains from one sample, sequenced in a study of blood T cell repertoires in COVID-19. Sequencing was performed with immunoSEQ multiplex PCR; in TCRdb, only in-frame clones are kept and a portion is missing. Found here are 95,000 to 120,000 clones, approximately 81% of them singletons; the top ten hold less than 3.5%. Sequences were obtained from peripheral blood. The receptors originated from a man aged 35 to 55 with acute or convalescent COVID-19. The CDR3 runs from the conserved cysteine through the conserved F or W. D genes are given only for firm matches. Clone size is shown for a subset of rows, as once, few, many or a class of expanded clone.

cdr3_nt cdr3_aa v_call d_call clone_size j_call
TGTGCCACCAAGAGGGGGCGGGGGGCCAACGTCCTGACTTTC CATKRGRGANVLTF TRBV6-5 TRBD1 NA TRBJ2-6
TGTGCCAGCACTAGACTAGCGGGCGATACGCAGTATTTT CASTRLAGDTQYF TRBV7-9 TRBD2 once TRBJ2-3
TGTGCCAGCAGTTACTCGAGCCCAGGGATGAACACTGAAGCTTTCTTT CASSYSSPGMNTEAFF TRBV6-2/TRBV6-3 NA NA TRBJ1-1
TGCGCCAGCAGCCAAGGTCATGAGTATGAGCAGTTCTTC CASSQGHEYEQFF TRBV4-1 NA NA TRBJ2-1
TGTGCCAGCAGCTTGGACCAGCGGGGGGACCAGTACTTC CASSLDQRGDQYF TRBV7-8 TRBD2 once TRBJ2-5
TGTGCCAGCAGCCTTTCCCCCGGTGCTAATGAAAAACTGTTTTTT CASSLSPGANEKLFF TRBV7-6 NA NA TRBJ1-4
TGTGCCAGCAGCCCCGGCGGGGGGCTGAACGAGCAGTACTTC CASSPGGGLNEQYF TRBV7-2 TRBD2 NA TRBJ2-7
TGTGCCAGCAGCTTAAGACTAGCGGGGGGGAATGAGCAGTTCTTC CASSLRLAGGNEQFF TRBV7-3 TRBD2 NA TRBJ2-1
TGTGCCAGCAGCTTCGGTGCGGCGGGGTGGATCAATGAGCAGTTCTTC CASSFGAAGWINEQFF TRBV5-6 NA few TRBJ2-1
TGTGCCATCGGGGGGGGTTCCTACGAGCAGTACTTC CAIGGGSYEQYF TRBV10-3 TRBD2 NA TRBJ2-7
TGTGCCAGCAGCCAAGGGTCGGGACAGGGGAGCGAGCAGTACTTC CASSQGSGQGSEQYF TRBV3-1/TRBV3-2 TRBD1 NA TRBJ2-7
TGTGCCAGTAGTAGGGGAGGGAGCTCCTACAATGAGCAGTTCTTC CASSRGGSSYNEQFF TRBV19 TRBD2 NA TRBJ2-1
TGCGCCAGCAGCCAAGCCGGGACTAGCTCCTACGAGCAGTACTTC CASSQAGTSSYEQYF TRBV4-1 TRBD2 NA TRBJ2-7
TGTGCCAGCAGCCAGCTTGGGACTAGAGAGACCCAGTACTTC CASSQLGTRETQYF TRBV14 TRBD2 NA TRBJ2-5
TGTGCCAGCAGCCCGCTGACGGAGTATAGCAATCAGCCCCAGCATTTT CASSPLTEYSNQPQHF TRBV27 NA NA TRBJ1-5